The subject of this entry is one T cell receptor (beta chain). CD4+ cells were split into CD45RA+ naive and CD45RA-negative memory subsets. The sample originates from a study of shared clonotypes between healthy human individuals. The length of the CDR3 is 15 residues. Looked up from germline, CDR1 is MNHEY and CDR2 is SMNVEV (reference sequence). Replicate sorted-subset PCRs were loaded with around 220 ng DNA, about 31,000 T cell genomes. Repertoires were generated with immunoSEQ multiplex PCR, while TCRdb's copy carries only in-frame clones and drops some. Among about 1.1 million clones listed, around 77% were seen once.

Sequencing used memory CD4+ T cells from PBMCs. Subset described: CD45RA-negative fraction. V and J are TRBV27 and TRBJ2-5; 9 bases are shared with TRBD1. The tail of the sequence fits TRBJ2-7 better, so the J call may be wrong. The TCR was taken from a man between 18 and 29 years old in good health. Some clones in this sample may be carry-over from other donors' samples. The CDR3 here is CASSLRGQGLYEQYF. CDR3 sequence (DNA): TGTGCCAGCAGTTTAAGGGGACAGGGCCTCTACGAGCAGTACTTC.